The rows below give T cell receptor beta chains drawn from one sample of a study of spatial heterogeneity in lung cancer. In TCRdb, the 5' RACE reads were re-called with MiXCR into one record per CDR3 protein. The data contain about 92,000 distinct CDR3 sequences, about 12% of them singletons. Sample: PBMCs, taken at surgery. The origin of the receptors is a male donor with early-stage non-small cell lung cancer. Each CDR3 is given with its conserved first and last residue. The D gene is left open where the match is weak. Clone size is stated in some rows and not others, as once, few, many or a class when expanded.

v_gene,abundance,d_gene,j_gene,CDR3aa,CDR3nt
TRBV6-5,NA,TRBD1,TRBJ2-3,CASGDRGSDTQYF,TGTGCCAGCGGGGACAGGGGGTCAGATACGCAGTATTTT
TRBV7-2,many,NA,TRBJ2-4,CASSLGSGTQNIQYF,TGTGCCAGCAGCTTAGGCTCGGGAACCCAAAACATTCAGTACTTC
TRBV2,few,NA,TRBJ2-7,CASILNRSSYEQYF,TGTGCCAGCATTCTCAACAGAAGCTCCTACGAGCAGTACTTC
TRBV7-3,NA,NA,TRBJ1-1,CASSLNPGPAFF,TGTGCCAGCAGCTTAAATCCTGGTCCGGCTTTCTTT
TRBV7-9,NA,NA,TRBJ1-2,CASSLGLDRDYGYTF,TGTGCCAGCAGCTTAGGGTTGGACAGAGATTATGGCTACACCTTC
TRBV6-2/TRBV6-3,NA,NA,TRBJ2-5,CASNQEAYQETQYF,TGTGCCAGCAATCAGGAGGCCTACCAAGAGACCCAGTACTTC
TRBV11-3,NA,NA,TRBJ2-7,CASSFRSARLGGSYEQYF,TGTGCCAGCAGCTTTAGATCCGCTCGGCTTGGGGGATCCTACGAGCAGTACTTC
TRBV7-2,NA,NA,TRBJ1-5,CASSLLGDQPQHF,TGTGCCAGCAGCTTATTGGGCGATCAGCCCCAGCATTTT
TRBV5-1,NA,NA,TRBJ2-1,CASSLERVDNEQFF,TGCGCCAGCAGCTTGGAAAGGGTCGACAATGAGCAGTTCTTC
TRBV7-9,few,TRBD2,TRBJ2-3,CASSPRASGRAIDTQYF,TGTGCCAGCAGCCCCAGAGCTAGCGGGAGGGCCATTGATACGCAGTATTTT
TRBV15,NA,NA,TRBJ2-4,CATSSSYLLGKNIQYF,TGTGCCACCAGCAGTTCTTACCTTTTGGGGAAAAACATTCAGTACTTC
TRBV2,few,TRBD1,TRBJ1-2,CASRFSGTGVLNYGYTF,TGTGCCAGCAGATTTTCCGGGACAGGGGTTCTTAACTATGGCTACACCTTC
TRBV6-5,few,NA,TRBJ1-3,CASSRPGAWGNTIYF,TGTGCCAGCAGCCGCCCAGGGGCGTGGGGAAACACCATATATTTT
TRBV20-1,NA,NA,TRBJ2-2,CSAITRENTGELFF,TGCAGTGCTATTACGCGAGAGAACACCGGGGAGCTGTTTTTT
TRBV20-1,few,NA,TRBJ2-6,CSAGSGQLSGANVLTF,TGCAGTGCTGGATCGGGACAACTCTCTGGGGCCAACGTCCTGACTTTC
TRBV3-1,few,TRBD2,TRBJ2-7,CASSLAGGTTSYEQYF,TGTGCCAGCAGCCTGGCTGGGGGGACTACATCCTACGAGCAGTACTTC
TRBV3-1,NA,NA,TRBJ2-2,CASSRARRPGELFF,TGTGCCAGCAGCCGAGCCCGACGCCCCGGGGAGCTGTTTTTT
TRBV18,NA,NA,TRBJ2-7,CASSASAYYEQYF,TGTGCCAGCTCAGCCTCAGCCTACTACGAGCAGTACTTC
TRBV6-2/TRBV6-3,many,NA,TRBJ2-5,CASSWTVQETQYF,TGTGCCAGCAGCTGGACGGTTCAAGAGACCCAGTACTTC
TRBV28,few,NA,TRBJ1-5,CASSLWGRPQHF,TGTGCCAGCAGTTTATGGGGGCGGCCCCAGCATTTT
TRBV2,NA,NA,TRBJ2-6,CASSRGRGANVLTF,TGTGCCAGCAGTCGGGGGCGAGGGGCCAACGTCCTGACTTTC
TRBV7-2,NA,TRBD2,TRBJ2-3,CASRPGGVGTDTQYF,TGTGCCAGCCGGCCGGGGGGGGTAGGCACAGATACGCAGTATTTT
TRBV6-2/TRBV6-3,NA,TRBD1,TRBJ1-5,CASSWGDSYQPQHF,TGTGCCAGCAGTTGGGGGGACAGCTATCAGCCCCAGCATTTT
TRBV10-3,once,TRBD1,TRBJ1-2,CAIRTGGDGYTF,TGTGCCATCAGGACAGGGGGTGATGGCTACACCTTC
TRBV7-2,many,NA,TRBJ1-6,CASSLEVGADSPLHF,TGTGCCAGCAGCCTAGAGGTCGGGGCGGATTCACCCCTCCACTTT
TRBV12-3/TRBV12-4,many,NA,TRBJ2-1,CASSLAEGKGNNEQFF,TGTGCCAGCAGTTTAGCGGAAGGGAAGGGAAACAATGAGCAGTTCTTC
TRBV9,many,NA,TRBJ1-2,CASSVDPSNYGYTF,TGTGCCAGCAGCGTAGACCCCAGTAACTATGGCTACACCTTC